This TCR beta chain was captured in a study of OX40 agonist ivuxolimab in advanced cancers. Findings and limits, study-wide: The study found that CD8+ T cells averaged more expanded clones than CD4+.

CDR3 size: 13 residues. CDR1 is LGHNA and CDR2 is YNFKEQ in the germline V gene. V was pared by 9 bases and J by 2 bases, with 12 bases between. Worth noting for this clone: The antigen is undetermined.

The method was immunoSEQ multiplex PCR; TCRdb's version includes in-frame clones alone and lacks a portion of them. The sample yields approximately 70,000 clones, roughly 89% seen once. This clonotype was sampled from an adult with an advanced solid tumor such as melanoma, head and neck, liver or kidney cancer. The source was CD4+ or CD8+ T cells sorted from blood, collected in a trial of the OX40 agonist ivuxolimab. The chain recombines TRBV4-2 with TRBJ2-3; D is perhaps TRBD2 (6 bases). CDR3 nucleotide sequence: TGTGCCAGTGGAGGGCTAGCCACAGATACGCAGTATTTT. Its translation is CASGGLATDTQYF.